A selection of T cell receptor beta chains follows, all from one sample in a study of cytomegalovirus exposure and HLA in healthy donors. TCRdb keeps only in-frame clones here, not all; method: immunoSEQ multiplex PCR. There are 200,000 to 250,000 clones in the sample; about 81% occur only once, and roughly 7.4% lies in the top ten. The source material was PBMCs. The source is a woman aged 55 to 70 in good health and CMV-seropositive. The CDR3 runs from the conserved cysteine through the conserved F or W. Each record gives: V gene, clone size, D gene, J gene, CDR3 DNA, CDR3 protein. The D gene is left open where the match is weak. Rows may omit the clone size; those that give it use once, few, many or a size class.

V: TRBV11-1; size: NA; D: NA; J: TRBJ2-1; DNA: TGTGCCAGCAGCTTGGGACGGGGACTTATATACAATGAGCAGTTCTTC; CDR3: CASSLGRGLIYNEQFF
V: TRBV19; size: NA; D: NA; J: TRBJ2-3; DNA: TGTGCCAGTAGTATCTCCTACACAGATACGCAGTATTTT; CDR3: CASSISYTDTQYF
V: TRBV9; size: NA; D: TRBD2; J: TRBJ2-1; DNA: TGTGCCAGCAGCGCCGGGACTAGCGGGAGGAACAATGAGCAGTTCTTC; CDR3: CASSAGTSGRNNEQFF
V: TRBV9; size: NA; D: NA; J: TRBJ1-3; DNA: TGTGCCAGCAGCCCTCGAACAGGGAGTTCTGGAAACACCATATATTTT; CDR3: CASSPRTGSSGNTIYF
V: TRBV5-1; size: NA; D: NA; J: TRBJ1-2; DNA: TGCGCCAGCAGCCTGGACATTCGATCTGGCTACACCTTC; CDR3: CASSLDIRSGYTF
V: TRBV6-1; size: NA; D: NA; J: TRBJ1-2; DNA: TGTGCCAGCAGTGGTCACCGGGGGTATGGCTACACCTTC; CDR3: CASSGHRGYGYTF
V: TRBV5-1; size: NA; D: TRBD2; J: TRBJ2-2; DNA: TGCGCCAGCAGCTTACAGACTAGCGGGTACACCGGGGAGCTGTTTTTT; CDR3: CASSLQTSGYTGELFF
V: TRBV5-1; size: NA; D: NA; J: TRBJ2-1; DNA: TGCGCCAGCAGACCTGAGAGGAATGAGCAGTTCTTC; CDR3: CASRPERNEQFF
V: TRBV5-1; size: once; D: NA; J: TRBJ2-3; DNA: TGCGCCAGCAGCTTGCCCCTAGCGTCCACAGATACGCAGTATTTT; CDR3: CASSLPLASTDTQYF
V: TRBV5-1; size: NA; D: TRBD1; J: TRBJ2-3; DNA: TGCGCCAGCTCACAGGGGGTTGGCACAGATACGCAGTATTTT; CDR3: CASSQGVGTDTQYF
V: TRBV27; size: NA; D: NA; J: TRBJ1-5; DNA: TGTGCCAGCAGCAATAGCAATCAGCCCCAGCATTTT; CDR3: CASSNSNQPQHF
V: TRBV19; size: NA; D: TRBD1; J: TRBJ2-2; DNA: TGTGCCAGCAAAAAGGACAGGGCCACCGGGGAGCTGTTTTTT; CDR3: CASKKDRATGELFF
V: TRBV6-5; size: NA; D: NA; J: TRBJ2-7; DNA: TGTGCCAGCAGTTCTATCTACGAGCAGTACTTC; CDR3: CASSSIYEQYF
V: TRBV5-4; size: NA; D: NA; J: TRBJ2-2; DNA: TGTGCCAGCAGCCCACCCGGGAAGAACACCGGGGAGCTGTTTTTT; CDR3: CASSPPGKNTGELFF
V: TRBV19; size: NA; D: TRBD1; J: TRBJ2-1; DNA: TGTGCCAGTAGTATACAGGGGGCGGAAAGCAATGAGCAGTTCTTC; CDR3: CASSIQGAESNEQFF
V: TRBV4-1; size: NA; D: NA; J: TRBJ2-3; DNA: TGCGCCAGCAGCCAATACACAGATACGCAGTATTTT; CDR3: CASSQYTDTQYF
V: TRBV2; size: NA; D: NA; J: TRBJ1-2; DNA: TGTGCCAGCATCGGCGTCCGGGGGGCCTATGGCTACACCTTC; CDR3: CASIGVRGAYGYTF
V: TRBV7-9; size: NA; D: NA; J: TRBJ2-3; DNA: TGTGCCAGCAGCTCAAAGGGGGATACGCAGTATTTT; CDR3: CASSSKGDTQYF
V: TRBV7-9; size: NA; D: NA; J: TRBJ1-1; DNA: TGTGCCAGCAGCTTAGAAGCGAACACTGAAGCTTTCTTT; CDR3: CASSLEANTEAFF
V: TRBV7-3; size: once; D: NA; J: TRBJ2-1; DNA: TGTGCCAGCAGCTTATCGACAGGTAAATACAATGAGCAGTTCTTC; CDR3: CASSLSTGKYNEQFF
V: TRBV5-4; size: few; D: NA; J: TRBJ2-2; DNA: TGTGCCAGCAGCCCCCAGGACGGGGAGCTGTTTTTT; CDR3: CASSPQDGELFF
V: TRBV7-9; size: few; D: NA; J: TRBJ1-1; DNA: TGTGCCAGCAGCTCAATCCCGGGACATCCGGGGGCTTTCTTT; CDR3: CASSSIPGHPGAFF
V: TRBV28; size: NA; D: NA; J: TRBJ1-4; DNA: TGTGCCAGCAGGGCGGGTGGAACTAATGAAAAACTGTTTTTT; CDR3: CASRAGGTNEKLFF
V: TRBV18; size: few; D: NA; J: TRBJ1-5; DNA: TGTGCCAGCTCACCACAGGACAAGAGCAATCAGCCCCAGCATTTT; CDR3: CASSPQDKSNQPQHF
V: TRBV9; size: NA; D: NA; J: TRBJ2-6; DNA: TGTGCCAGCAGCGTAGACAGCTCTGGGGCCAACGTCCTGACTTTC; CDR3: CASSVDSSGANVLTF
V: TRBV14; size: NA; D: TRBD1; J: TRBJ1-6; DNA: TGTGCCAGCAGACCGACAGGGGGCGCGAATTCACCCCTCCACTTT; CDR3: CASRPTGGANSPLHF
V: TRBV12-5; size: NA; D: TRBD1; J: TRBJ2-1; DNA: TGTGCTAGTGGTTTGTTTGGGGGACAGGGTCCGGACAATGAGCAGTTCTTC; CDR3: CASGLFGGQGPDNEQFF
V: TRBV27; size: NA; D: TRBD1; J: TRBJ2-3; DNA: TGTGCCAGCAGTTTAGAGGGGACAGGGAGAATGGATACGCAGTATTTT; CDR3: CASSLEGTGRMDTQYF
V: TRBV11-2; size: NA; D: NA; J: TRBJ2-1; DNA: TGTGCCAGCAGTCCAACAGGGAAGTCCTACAATGAGCAGTTCTTC; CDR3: CASSPTGKSYNEQFF
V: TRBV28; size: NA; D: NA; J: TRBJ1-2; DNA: TGTGCCAGCAGTTTTTTTGGGGGCAACTATGGCTACACCTTC; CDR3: CASSFFGGNYGYTF
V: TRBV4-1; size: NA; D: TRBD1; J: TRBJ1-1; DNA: TGCGCCAGCAGCCAAGGAGCAGGGGGGAACACTGAAGCTTTCTTT; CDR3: CASSQGAGGNTEAFF
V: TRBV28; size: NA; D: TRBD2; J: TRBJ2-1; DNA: TGTGCCAGCAGCACTAGCGGGGCCTACAATGAGCAGTTCTTC; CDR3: CASSTSGAYNEQFF
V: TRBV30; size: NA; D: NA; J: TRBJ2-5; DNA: TGTGCCTGGAGCGCAGGGGTGGGAGAGACCCAGTACTTC; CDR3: CAWSAGVGETQYF
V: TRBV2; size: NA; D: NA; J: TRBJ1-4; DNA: TGTGCCAGTTGGACTGGACGGAACTATAATGAAAAACTGTTTTTT; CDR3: CASWTGRNYNEKLFF
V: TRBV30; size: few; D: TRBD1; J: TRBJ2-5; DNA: TGTGCCTGGACTCCCCGAGGGGGCGCATCCGAGACCCAGTACTTC; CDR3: CAWTPRGGASETQYF
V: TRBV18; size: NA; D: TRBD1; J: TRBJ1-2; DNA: TGTGCCAGCTCACCAAAGGGGACAGGGGGCTATGGCTACACCTTC; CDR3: CASSPKGTGGYGYTF
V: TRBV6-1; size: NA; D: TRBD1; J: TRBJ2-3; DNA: TGTGCCAGCAGAGACAGGGGCACAGATACGCAGTATTTT; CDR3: CASRDRGTDTQYF
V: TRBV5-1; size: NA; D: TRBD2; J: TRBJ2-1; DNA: TGCGCCACCCGTGACGGGAGGGCCGCGTACAATGAGCAGTTCTTC; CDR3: CATRDGRAAYNEQFF
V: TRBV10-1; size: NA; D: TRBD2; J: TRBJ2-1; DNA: TGCGCCAGCAGTGGAGGGACTAGCGGCTACAATGAGCAGTTCTTC; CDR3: CASSGGTSGYNEQFF
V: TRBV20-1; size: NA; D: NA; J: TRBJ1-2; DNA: TGCAGTGCTCTTCGGGGGAATGGCTACACCTTC; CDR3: CSALRGNGYTF
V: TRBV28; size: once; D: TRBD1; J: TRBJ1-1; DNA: TGTGCCAGCAGTTTATTTTTCCCGGACAGGACTCCCTCTTTC; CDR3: CASSLFFPDRTPSF
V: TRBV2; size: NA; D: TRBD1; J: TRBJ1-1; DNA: TGTGCCAGCTCCCCAGGGGGCTTGATGTGGACTGAAGCCTTCTTT; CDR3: CASSPGGLMWTEAFF
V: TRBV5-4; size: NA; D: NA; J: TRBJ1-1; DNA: TGTGCCAGCAGCTATCCGTTGGGCAGGGGTATTGGGAACACTGAAGCTTTCTTT; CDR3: CASSYPLGRGIGNTEAFF
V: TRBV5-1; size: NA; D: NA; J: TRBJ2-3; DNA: TGCGCCAGCAGCTTGGACAGGGCTAGGACAGATACGCAGTATTTT; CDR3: CASSLDRARTDTQYF
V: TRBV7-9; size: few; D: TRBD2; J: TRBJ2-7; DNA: TGTGCCAGCAGCTCGACTAGCGGGATCACCTACGAGCAGTACTTC; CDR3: CASSSTSGITYEQYF